Included here is one T cell receptor beta chain sequence, with context. The CDR3 contains 13 residues. V lost 5 bases and J lost 5, with 10 bases in between. The germline gives CDR1 SEHNR, CDR2 FQNEAQ (reference sequence). This sample was included in a study of TIL therapy for anti-PD-1-resistant metastatic lung cancer. In the study overall: Tumors carried a median about 1.5 non-synonymous mutations per megabase.

Documented time point: pre-treatment sample, taken before nivolumab and TIL therapy. Most excised metastases sampled were pleural nodules or supraclavicular lymph nodes. This was the immunoSEQ v3 assay. The repertoire was sequenced with immunoSEQ multiplex PCR; TCRdb's copy has only in-frame clones and lacks some. This table holds about 50,000 clones, over 65% found once. The source was tumor tissue, collected at baseline. This TCR derives from a person aged 25 to 80 with non-small cell lung cancer. The genes are TRBV7-9 and TRBJ2-1; D not certain. CDR3 sequence reads: CASSPSRDNEQFF. In DNA form, the CDR3 reads TGTGCCAGCAGCCCCTCCCGCGACAATGAGCAGTTCTTC. Together with reference TRBV7-9 and TRBJ2-1, the CDR3 gives the full variable domain: DTGVSQNPRHKITKRGQNVTFRCDPISEHNRLYWYRQTLGQGPEFLTYFQNEAQLEKSRLLSDRFSAERPKGSFSTLEIQRTEQGDSAMYLCASSPSRDNEQFFGPGTRLTVL.